The 19 T cell receptor beta chains given below trace back to one sample, sequenced in a study of T cells after yellow fever vaccination. Each CDR3 protein gets one entry after TCRdb re-called the 5' RACE reads with MiXCR. The sample has 610,000 or so distinct CDR3 sequences, about 12% seen once; the top ten hold about 15%. Source: PBMCs, taken on the day of the yellow fever booster vaccination. The receptors come from a man in his thirties or forties who received the YFV17D yellow fever vaccine.

This clonotype was observed a handful of times. The rearrangement joins TRBV20-1 to TRBJ1-1, with 7 bases that match TRBD1. CDR3 size: 14 residues. Per the germline V gene, CDR1 is DFQATT and CDR2 is SNEGSKA (reference sequence). V lost 2 bases to trimming and J lost 1 base; unmatched junction nucleotides: 4. The CDR3 sequence is CSARPGGPNTEAFF. In DNA, the CDR3 is TGCAGTGCTAGACCAGGGGGGCCGAACACTGAAGCTTTCTTT.

This chain joins TRBV29-1 and TRBJ2-3, with TRBD2 matching 7 bases. CDR3 length: 16 residues. V shed 3 bases and J 6 bases; nucleotides not matched to a gene: 15. CDR1 and CDR2 from the germline V gene are SQVTM and ANQGSEA. CDR3 bases: TGCAGCGTTGACGTTCTGGCTAGCGGAAATTTGGATACGCAGTATTTT. This codes for CSVDVLASGNLDTQYF.

This rearrangement joins TRBV20-1 to TRBJ2-5; 7 bases agree with TRBD1. CDR1 is DFQATT, CDR2 SNEGSKA, per germline (reference sequence). The CDR3 has 13 residues. Losses at the gene ends were 5 bases for V and 7 bases for J; bases not matched to a gene: 10. This chain's CDR3 is CSAGVQGTGTQYF. The CDR3 DNA sequence: TGCAGTGCTGGGGTACAGGGGACGGGGACCCAGTACTTC.

This clonotype was counted only a few times. The chain combines TRBV29-1 with TRBJ2-5; 10 bases line up with TRBD1. With V trimmed by 6 bases and J by 4 bases, 17 bases remained unmatched. The CDR3 spans 17 residues. CDR1 and CDR2 from the germline V gene are SQVTM and ANQGSEA. CDR3 nucleotide sequence: TGCAGCGTAGAGGGACAGGGGAGACTTTCCGTGGGAGAGACCCAGTACTTC. It translates to CSVEGQGRLSVGETQYF.

This clonotype was seen more than once but under ten times. The chain uses TRBV20-1 and TRBJ2-1, with TRBD2 matching 8 bases. The V segment lost 6 bases and the J segment 1 base; nucleotides outside the gene matches: 8. CDR3 length equals 15 residues. Germline assignment: CDR1 DFQATT and CDR2 SNEGSKA (reference sequence). The CDR3 reads CSAPIAGYSYNEQFF. Written as DNA, the CDR3 is TGCAGTGCACCAATAGCGGGATATTCCTACAATGAGCAGTTCTTC.

This clonotype was counted only a few times. The chain carries TRBV30 and TRBJ2-7; TRBD1 agrees at 8 bases. This CDR3 is built from 13 residues. Trimming cost V 5 bases and J 3 bases; bases outside gene matches: 6. CDR1 and CDR2 from the germline V gene are GTSNPN and SVGIG (reference sequence). In nucleotides, the CDR3 is TGTGCCTGGTCATTCACAGGGGGCTACGAGCAGTACTTC. Residues: CAWSFTGGYEQYF.

The chain carries TRBV20-1 and TRBJ2-3; D is perhaps TRBD2 (5 bases). CDR1 is DFQATT, CDR2 SNEGSKA, per germline (reference sequence). The CDR3 length is 14 residues. V was shortened by 6 bases and J by 0 bases, with 13 bases between the two germline ends. CDR3 sequence: CSARPSTSTDTQYF. The CDR3 DNA sequence: TGCAGTGCCCGTCCTAGCACTAGCACAGATACGCAGTATTTT.

V usage is TRBV18 and J usage is TRBJ1-2, with TRBD1 matching over 9 bases. With 3 bases clipped from V and 6 bases from J, the junction kept 8 bases outside the gene matches. Germline CDR1 is KGHSH and CDR2 is LQKENI. The CDR3 runs 15 residues. CDR3 region: CASSPRDRENDGYTF. The CDR3 coding sequence is TGTGCCAGCTCACCCAGGGACAGGGAAAACGATGGCTACACCTTC.

This clonotype has just a few counts. J is TRBJ2-3 and V is TRBV7-2; TRBD1 agrees at 8 bases. The V gene end was trimmed by 5 bases and the J gene end by 2 bases; junction bases not matched to a gene: 9. Germline lookup yields CDR1 SGHTA and CDR2 FQGNSA. The CDR3 loop spans 16 amino acids. For the CDR3, the DNA is TGTGCCAGCAGCCCCGATCGGACAGGGTTCACAGATACGCAGTATTTT. Translation gives CASSPDRTGFTDTQYF.

The table lists this clonotype with a few counts. The J gene is TRBJ2-1, the V gene TRBV11-2; 8 nucleotides align to TRBD2. The CDR3 runs 15 residues. The V gene end was trimmed by 3 bases and the J gene end by 4 bases; junction bases not matched to a gene: 5. The germline CDR1 and CDR2 sequences are SGHAT and FQNNGV. CDR3 protein: CASSLGLGEYNEQFF. The CDR3, as DNA: TGTGCCAGCAGCTTGGGACTAGGCGAGTACAATGAGCAGTTCTTC.

The rearrangement links TRBV25-1 to TRBJ2-7; 9 nucleotides agree with TRBD1. Trimming at V came to 6 bases and at J to 0 bases, leaving 12 bases not matched to a gene. The CDR3 has 17 amino acids. Germline lookup yields CDR1 MGHDK and CDR2 SYGVNS. CDR3 DNA sequence: TGTGCCAGCAGCCCTGTGGGACAGGGTGGGGGCTCCTACGAGCAGTACTTC. Residues: CASSPVGQGGGSYEQYF.

This clonotype was counted ten times or more. V usage is TRBV5-1 and J usage is TRBJ2-7, with 9 bases lining up with TRBD2. The CDR3 covers 16 residues. Germline CDR1 is SGHRS and CDR2 is YFSETQ. Trimming at V came to 0 bases and at J to 4 bases, leaving 8 bases not matched to a gene. The CDR3, as DNA: TGCGCCAGCAGCTTGGGACTAGCGGTAAACGATTACGAGCAGTACTTC. The encoded protein is CASSLGLAVNDYEQYF.

The chain joins TRBV6-1 to TRBJ2-2, with 8 bases that match TRBD1. The CDR3 has 15 amino acids. Looked up from germline, CDR1 is MNHNS and CDR2 is SASEGT. The J segment lost 4 bases and the V segment lost 6 bases, leaving 7 bases of the junction unmatched. The CDR3: CASSHQGASTGELFF. In DNA form, the CDR3 reads TGTGCCAGCAGCCATCAGGGGGCGAGCACCGGGGAGCTGTTTTTT.

This clonotype was seen a few times. CDR3 sequence: CASSNTGGGYEQYF. The CDR3 DNA is TGCGCCAGCAGCAACACAGGGGGTGGGTACGAGCAGTACTTC. The rearrangement uses TRBV5-1 and TRBJ2-7; TRBD1 agrees at 8 bases. The trim removed 4 bases at V and 4 bases at J, leaving 7 bases unmatched. Germline V gene lookup returns CDR1 SGHRS and CDR2 YFSETQ. This CDR3 is built from 14 residues.

Ten or more counts support this clonotype. This sequence joins TRBV11-2 and TRBJ2-3, with D perhaps TRBD1 (5 bases). CDR1 and CDR2 (germline): SGHAT, FQNNGV. Trimming removed 3 bases from V and 2 bases from J, with 9 bases in between. The CDR3 spans 14 residues. CDR3 sequence (DNA): TGTGCCAGCAGCTTGGGGCAGTTCACAGATACGCAGTATTTT. Translating it yields CASSLGQFTDTQYF.

This clonotype was picked up a small number of times. The V gene is TRBV5-1, the J gene TRBJ2-5; 10 positions match TRBD2. Trimming at V came to 3 bases and at J to 0 bases, leaving 5 bases not matched to a gene. Germline values: CDR1 SGHRS, CDR2 YFSETQ. The length of the CDR3 is 16 residues. The CDR3 sequence: CASSSPLAGHQETQYF. Written as DNA, the CDR3 is TGCGCCAGCAGCTCACCACTAGCGGGACACCAAGAGACCCAGTACTTC.

This chain links TRBV7-2 with TRBJ1-4; possibly TRBD1 for D (6 bases). Germline V gene sequence: CDR1 SGHTA, CDR2 FQGNSA. The CDR3 spans 15 residues. Trimming pared 5 bases from V and 8 bases from J, leaving 18 bases between. The CDR3: CASSPQGGGDEKLFF. For the CDR3, the DNA is TGTGCCAGCAGCCCTCAAGGAGGGGGAGACGAAAAACTGTTTTTT.

This clonotype was picked up a small number of times. This chain connects TRBV12-3 or TRBV12-4 to TRBJ2-1, with 12 bases fitting TRBD2. V was clipped by 7 bases and J by 7 bases; unmatched bases: 17. The CDR3 is made up of 18 amino acids. CDR3 residues: CASNPLGSSGRAGNEQFF. The CDR3 nucleotides are TGTGCCAGCAATCCCCTGGGGTCTAGCGGGAGGGCGGGTAATGAGCAGTTCTTC.

The chain uses TRBV10-3 and TRBJ2-1; TRBD1 aligns across 9 bases. The ends lost 10 bases at V and 3 bases at J; junction bases unmatched: 16. Looked up from germline, CDR1 is ENHRY and CDR2 is SYGVKD. This CDR3 contains 17 residues. CDR3: CATYDTGQGRYYNEQFF. In nucleotides, the CDR3 is TGTGCCACCTACGACACCGGACAGGGGCGATACTACAATGAGCAGTTCTTC.